This T cell receptor beta chain came from a study of Ad26.COV2.S vaccination and SARS-CoV-2 variants. For the study at large: The trial was COV1001 and the donor's arm was Ad26.COV2.S. General study points: Placebo recipients had lower spike-specific TCR breadth than vaccine recipients. After vaccination, substantial breadth of spike-specific CD8+ and CD4+ responses was reported.

The treatment was: over 15 received Ad26.COV2.S at low or high dose, single or two shots; several received placebo; per-sample allocation not given. The investigators took samples on day 63 after the first vaccine or placebo injection. Based in Boston, the donor was an adult of 18-55 years. This clone has just one count. As yet, its antigen is unknown. Some clones are missing from TCRdb's copy, which holds only in-frame ones; the method was immunoSEQ multiplex PCR. The sample has more than 300,000 clones, over 80% seen once; the top ten hold roughly 2%. The TCR was taken from a person aged 18-65 years who received the Ad26.COV2.S COVID-19 vaccine or a placebo. Sequencing was performed on peripheral blood, taken in a trial of Ad26.COV2.S vaccine versus placebo.

The CDR3 spells CAWSPPGQGYEKLFF. The CDR3 nucleotides are TGTGCCTGGAGTCCACCGGGACAGGGTTATGAAAAACTGTTTTTT. V is TRBV30 and J is TRBJ1-4, with TRBD1 matching over 9 bases. The germline CDR1 and CDR2 sequences are GTSNPN and SVGIG (reference sequence). The CDR3 has 15 amino acids. Trimming cost V 2 bases and J 6 bases; bases outside gene matches: 7.